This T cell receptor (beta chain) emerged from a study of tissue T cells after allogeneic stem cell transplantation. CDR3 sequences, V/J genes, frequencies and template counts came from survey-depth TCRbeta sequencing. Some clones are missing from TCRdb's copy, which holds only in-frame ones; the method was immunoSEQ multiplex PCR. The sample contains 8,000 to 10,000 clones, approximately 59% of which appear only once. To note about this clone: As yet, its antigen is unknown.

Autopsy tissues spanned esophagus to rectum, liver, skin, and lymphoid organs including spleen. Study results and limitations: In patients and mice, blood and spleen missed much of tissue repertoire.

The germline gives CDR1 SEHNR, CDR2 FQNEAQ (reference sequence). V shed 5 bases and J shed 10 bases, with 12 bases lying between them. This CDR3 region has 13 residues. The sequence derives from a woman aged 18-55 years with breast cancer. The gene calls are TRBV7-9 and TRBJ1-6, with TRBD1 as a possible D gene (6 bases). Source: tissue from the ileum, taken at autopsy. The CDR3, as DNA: TGTGCCAGCAGCGGCAGGGGAGGGTCACCCCTCCACTTT. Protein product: CASSGRGGSPLHF. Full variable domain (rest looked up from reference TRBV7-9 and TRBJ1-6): DTGVSQNPRHKITKRGQNVTFRCDPISEHNRLYWYRQTLGQGPEFLTYFQNEAQLEKSRLLSDRFSAERPKGSFSTLEIQRTEQGDSAMYLCASSGRGGSPLHFGNGTRLTVT.